This T cell receptor beta chain was obtained from a study of cytomegalovirus exposure and HLA in healthy donors. On the study more broadly: Most genotyped donors, 65% to 90% of about 400, had Caucasian-associated genetic ancestry. General study results and limits: In a later analysis, TCR beta V- and J-gene trimming showed a link to a missense DCLRE1C variant. Analyses of presence/absence relied on an assumption of roughly uniform sequencing depth across donors. Cytomegalovirus-associated TCR beta chains were listed, numbering 150 to 200.

This CDR3 has 16 amino acids. Trimming at V came to 9 bases and at J to 1 base, leaving 13 bases not matched to a gene. The PCR contained 60 Vbeta and 13 Jbeta primers. TCRdb's table, derived via immunoSEQ multiplex PCR, lists solely in-frame clones and lacks some. The sample lists 150,000 to 200,000 clones; around four fifths were seen once. Concerning this clone itself: Antigen unknown.

The TCR was taken from a woman aged 18-35 years in good health and CMV-seronegative. Sample: PBMCs. The chain joins TRBV23-1 to TRBJ1-1; 8 bases line up with TRBD1. TRBV23-1 is assigned to the ORF class and has an uncertain function. In DNA, the CDR3 is TGCGCCAGGATGACAGGGGTGGCGGCCGCGAACACTGAAGCTTTCTTT. Encoded protein: CARMTGVAAANTEAFF.